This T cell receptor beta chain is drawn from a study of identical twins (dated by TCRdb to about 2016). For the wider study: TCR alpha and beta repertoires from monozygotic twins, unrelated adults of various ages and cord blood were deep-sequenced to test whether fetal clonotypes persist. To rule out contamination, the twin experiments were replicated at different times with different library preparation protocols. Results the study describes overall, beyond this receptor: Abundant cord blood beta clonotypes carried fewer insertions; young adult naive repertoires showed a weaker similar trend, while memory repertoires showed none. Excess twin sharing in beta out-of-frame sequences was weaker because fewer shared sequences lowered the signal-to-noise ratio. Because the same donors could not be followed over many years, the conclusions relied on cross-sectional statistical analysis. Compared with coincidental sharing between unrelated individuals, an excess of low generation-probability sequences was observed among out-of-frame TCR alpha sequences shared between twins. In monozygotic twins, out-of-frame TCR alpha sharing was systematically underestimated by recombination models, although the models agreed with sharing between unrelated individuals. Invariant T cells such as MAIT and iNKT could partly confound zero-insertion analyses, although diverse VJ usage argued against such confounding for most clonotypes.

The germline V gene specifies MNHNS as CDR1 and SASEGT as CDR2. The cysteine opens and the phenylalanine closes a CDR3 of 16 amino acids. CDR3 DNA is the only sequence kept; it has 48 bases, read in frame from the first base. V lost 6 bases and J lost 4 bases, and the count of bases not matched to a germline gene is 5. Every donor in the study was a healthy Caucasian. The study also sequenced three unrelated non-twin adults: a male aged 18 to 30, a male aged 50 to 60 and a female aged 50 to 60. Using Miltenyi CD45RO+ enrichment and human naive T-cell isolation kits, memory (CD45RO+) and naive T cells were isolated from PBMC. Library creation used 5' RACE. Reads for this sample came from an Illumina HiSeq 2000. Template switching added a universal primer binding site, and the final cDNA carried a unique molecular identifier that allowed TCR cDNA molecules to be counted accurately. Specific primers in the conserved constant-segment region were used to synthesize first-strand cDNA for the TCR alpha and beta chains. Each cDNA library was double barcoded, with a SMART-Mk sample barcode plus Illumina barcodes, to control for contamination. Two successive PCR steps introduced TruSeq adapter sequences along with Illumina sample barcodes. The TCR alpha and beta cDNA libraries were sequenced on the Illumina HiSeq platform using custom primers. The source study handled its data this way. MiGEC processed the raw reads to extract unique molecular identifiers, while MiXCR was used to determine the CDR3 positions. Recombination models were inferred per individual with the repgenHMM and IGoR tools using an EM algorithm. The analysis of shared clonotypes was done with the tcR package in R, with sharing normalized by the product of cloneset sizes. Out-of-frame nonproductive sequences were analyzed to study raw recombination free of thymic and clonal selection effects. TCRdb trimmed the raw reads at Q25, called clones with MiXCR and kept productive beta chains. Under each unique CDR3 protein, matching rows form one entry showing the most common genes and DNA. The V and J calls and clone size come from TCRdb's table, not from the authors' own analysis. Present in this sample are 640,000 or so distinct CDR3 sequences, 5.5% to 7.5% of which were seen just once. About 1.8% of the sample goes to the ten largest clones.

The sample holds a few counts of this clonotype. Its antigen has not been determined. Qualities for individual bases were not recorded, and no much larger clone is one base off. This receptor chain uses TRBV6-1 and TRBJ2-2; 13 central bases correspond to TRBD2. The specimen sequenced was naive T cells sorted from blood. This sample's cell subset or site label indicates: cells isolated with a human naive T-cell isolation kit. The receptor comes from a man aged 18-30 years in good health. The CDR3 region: CASSETSGRATGELFF. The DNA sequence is TGTGCCAGCAGCGAAACTAGCGGGAGGGCCACCGGGGAGCTGTTTTTT.